The rows below give T cell receptor beta chains drawn from one sample of a study of beta chain features in type 1 diabetes. Some clones are missing from TCRdb's copy, which holds only in-frame ones; the method was immunoSEQ multiplex PCR. The repertoire includes under 900,000 clones, 17% of them detected once, and around 0.02% sits in the top ten. Sequencing was carried out using naive CD4+ T cells from blood. The receptors derive from a woman between 18 and 30 years old in good health. CDR3s include the opening cysteine and the closing phenylalanine or tryptophan. A D gene is named only where the DNA matches it firmly. Size is stated for part of the rows, as once, few or many counts, or as a class when the clone is expanded.

d_gene: .
j_gene: TRBJ2-4
v_gene: TRBV18
abundance: .
CDR3nt: TGTGCCAGCTCACCTGACGAGCAAAACATTCAGTACTTC
CDR3aa: CASSPDEQNIQYF

d_gene: TRBD2
j_gene: TRBJ2-4
v_gene: TRBV5-1
abundance: few
CDR3nt: TGCGCCAGCAGCTTAGGCGGGAGCCGCGCCAAAAACATTCAGTACTTC
CDR3aa: CASSLGGSRAKNIQYF

d_gene: .
j_gene: TRBJ1-2
v_gene: TRBV7-3
abundance: few
CDR3nt: TGTGCCAGCAGCTTAACGTACGCCCCTGGACAGAAATATGGCTACACCTTC
CDR3aa: CASSLTYAPGQKYGYTF

d_gene: .
j_gene: TRBJ2-3
v_gene: TRBV11-2
abundance: .
CDR3nt: TGTGCCAGCAGCTTAGGGGAAGGTGTATCAGCTGTTTTT
CDR3aa: CASSLGEGVSAVF

d_gene: TRBD1
j_gene: TRBJ1-2
v_gene: TRBV9
abundance: .
CDR3nt: TGTGCCAGCTCCTTGGAACAGGGGGGCTATGGCTACACCTTC
CDR3aa: CASSLEQGGYGYTF

d_gene: .
j_gene: TRBJ2-1
v_gene: TRBV28
abundance: .
CDR3nt: TGTGCCAGCAGTTTAATCGGACAGAACAATGAGCAGTTCTTC
CDR3aa: CASSLIGQNNEQFF

d_gene: .
j_gene: TRBJ2-1
v_gene: TRBV5-4
abundance: .
CDR3nt: TGTGCCAGCAGCCCCCTGACGGTCCCGAATGAGCAGTTCTTC
CDR3aa: CASSPLTVPNEQFF

d_gene: .
j_gene: TRBJ2-7
v_gene: TRBV7-8
abundance: few
CDR3nt: TGTGCCAGCAGCTTATCAGGGTCAGGGCAGTACTTC
CDR3aa: CASSLSGSGQYF

d_gene: .
j_gene: TRBJ2-1
v_gene: TRBV6-5
abundance: .
CDR3nt: TGTGCCAGCAGCGCGCTAGCCCATGAGCAGTTCTTC
CDR3aa: CASSALAHEQFF

d_gene: .
j_gene: TRBJ2-1
v_gene: TRBV4-1
abundance: .
CDR3nt: TGCGCCAGCAGCCAAGTAGTAGCGGAATACAATGAGCAGTTCTTC
CDR3aa: CASSQVVAEYNEQFF

d_gene: TRBD1
j_gene: TRBJ2-1
v_gene: TRBV7-2
abundance: .
CDR3nt: TGTGCCAGCAGCAACCGGGACAGGGGACCCAATGAGCAGTTCTTC
CDR3aa: CASSNRDRGPNEQFF

d_gene: TRBD1
j_gene: TRBJ1-2
v_gene: TRBV10-3
abundance: .
CDR3nt: TGTGCCATCAGTGAGTCGGGGACAGTTTATGGCTACACCTTC
CDR3aa: CAISESGTVYGYTF

d_gene: TRBD2
j_gene: TRBJ2-1
v_gene: TRBV7-9
abundance: .
CDR3nt: TGTGCCAGCAGCTTTAGCGGGAGTATTATGTCCTACAATGAGCAGTTCTTC
CDR3aa: CASSFSGSIMSYNEQFF

d_gene: TRBD2
j_gene: TRBJ2-3
v_gene: TRBV5-4
abundance: .
CDR3nt: TGTGCCAGCGGAAGACTAGCGGGCACAGATACGCAGTATTTT
CDR3aa: CASGRLAGTDTQYF

d_gene: .
j_gene: TRBJ1-1
v_gene: TRBV5-4
abundance: few
CDR3nt: TGTGCCAGCAGCTTGTCCAAGGGGGGTACTGAAGCTTTCTTT
CDR3aa: CASSLSKGGTEAFF

d_gene: .
j_gene: TRBJ2-2
v_gene: TRBV7-2
abundance: few
CDR3nt: TGTGCCAGCAGCTTACTGACTATCGGGGAGCTGTTTTTT
CDR3aa: CASSLLTIGELFF

d_gene: .
j_gene: TRBJ2-7
v_gene: TRBV2
abundance: few
CDR3nt: TGTGCCAGCAGTGAAGGGTTGGGGGGGCCCTACGAGCAGTACTTC
CDR3aa: CASSEGLGGPYEQYF

d_gene: TRBD2
j_gene: TRBJ2-5
v_gene: TRBV19
abundance: .
CDR3nt: TGTGCCAGTAGTATCGGGACTAGCTCGATCCTACAAGAGACCCAGTACTTC
CDR3aa: CASSIGTSSILQETQYF

d_gene: TRBD2
j_gene: TRBJ2-2
v_gene: TRBV7-3
abundance: .
CDR3nt: TGTGCCAGCAGCTTAACGACAGCGGGAGGGCCGGGGGAGCTGTTTTTT
CDR3aa: CASSLTTAGGPGELFF

d_gene: TRBD1
j_gene: TRBJ2-1
v_gene: TRBV18
abundance: .
CDR3nt: TGTGCCAGCTCACCGCCGAGCGGGACAGGGGGCGAGCAGTTCTTC
CDR3aa: CASSPPSGTGGEQFF

d_gene: TRBD2
j_gene: TRBJ2-3
v_gene: TRBV28
abundance: few
CDR3nt: TGTGCCAGCAGTTTGTGGCGGGAGCGATTCACAGATACGCAGTATTTT
CDR3aa: CASSLWRERFTDTQYF

d_gene: TRBD2
j_gene: TRBJ2-5
v_gene: TRBV5-4
abundance: .
CDR3nt: TGTGCCAGCAGCCAAGATAGGACTAGATTAGAGACCCAGTACTTC
CDR3aa: CASSQDRTRLETQYF

d_gene: .
j_gene: TRBJ1-2
v_gene: TRBV2
abundance: few
CDR3nt: TGTGCCAGCAGGGACGATGGGGGGAGCTTTAGCTATGGCTACACCTTC
CDR3aa: CASRDDGGSFSYGYTF

d_gene: .
j_gene: TRBJ2-1
v_gene: TRBV7-9
abundance: .
CDR3nt: TGTGCCAGCAGCCCGCGCGGAGACTCCTACAATGAGCAGTTCTTC
CDR3aa: CASSPRGDSYNEQFF

d_gene: .
j_gene: TRBJ2-1
v_gene: TRBV5-1
abundance: .
CDR3nt: TGCGCCAGCAGCTCCGGGACGGGCGGGTTTCTCTACTATGAGCAGTTCTTC
CDR3aa: CASSSGTGGFLYYEQFF

d_gene: .
j_gene: TRBJ2-3
v_gene: TRBV28
abundance: .
CDR3nt: TGTGCCAGCAGTTCAGGACAGAACACAGATACGCAGTATTTT
CDR3aa: CASSSGQNTDTQYF

d_gene: .
j_gene: TRBJ1-4
v_gene: TRBV7-2
abundance: few
CDR3nt: TGTGCCAGCAGCAGGACCCCAACTAATGAAAAACTGTTTTTT
CDR3aa: CASSRTPTNEKLFF

d_gene: .
j_gene: TRBJ2-5
v_gene: TRBV5-4
abundance: .
CDR3nt: TGTGCCAGCAACCTACTGGGCCAAGAGACCCAGTACTTC
CDR3aa: CASNLLGQETQYF

d_gene: .
j_gene: TRBJ2-7
v_gene: TRBV10-3
abundance: .
CDR3nt: TGTGCCACCTGGGGCGTCCCGGGGGACGAGCAGTACTTC
CDR3aa: CATWGVPGDEQYF

d_gene: .
j_gene: TRBJ2-1
v_gene: TRBV18
abundance: .
CDR3nt: TGTGCCAGCTCACCACTGGGCAGAAATGAGCAGTTCTTC
CDR3aa: CASSPLGRNEQFF

d_gene: .
j_gene: TRBJ1-2
v_gene: TRBV5-4
abundance: few
CDR3nt: TGTGCCAGCAGTCCCACAGGGTTGGGCTATGGCTACACCTTC
CDR3aa: CASSPTGLGYGYTF

d_gene: .
j_gene: TRBJ1-1
v_gene: TRBV10-3
abundance: few
CDR3nt: TGTGCCATCAGTGACCCGATAAACACTGAAGCTTTCTTT
CDR3aa: CAISDPINTEAFF

d_gene: .
j_gene: TRBJ1-2
v_gene: TRBV7-8
abundance: .
CDR3nt: TGTGCCAGCAGCTTAGTGCAGGGGAGACATGGCTACACCTTC
CDR3aa: CASSLVQGRHGYTF

d_gene: .
j_gene: TRBJ1-1
v_gene: TRBV28
abundance: few
CDR3nt: TGTGCCAGCAGTTTACCAGGGCCCACTGAAGCTTTCTTT
CDR3aa: CASSLPGPTEAFF

d_gene: .
j_gene: TRBJ2-6
v_gene: TRBV5-1
abundance: few
CDR3nt: TGCGCCAGCAGCTTGAGTGGCAGGCCCTCTGGGGCCAACGTCCTGACTTTC
CDR3aa: CASSLSGRPSGANVLTF

d_gene: .
j_gene: TRBJ2-7
v_gene: TRBV20-1
abundance: .
CDR3nt: TGCAGTGCTAGCAACGGTTACGAGCAGTACTTC
CDR3aa: CSASNGYEQYF

d_gene: TRBD1
j_gene: TRBJ2-3
v_gene: TRBV6-6
abundance: few
CDR3nt: TGTGCCAGCAGCAGTAGGACAGGGGTAGATACGCAGTATTTT
CDR3aa: CASSSRTGVDTQYF

d_gene: TRBD2
j_gene: TRBJ2-1
v_gene: TRBV5-1
abundance: once
CDR3nt: TGCGCCAGCAGCTTTGCCAAACTAGCGGGAGGGAAGGGGCGCTACAATGAGCAGTTCTTC
CDR3aa: CASSFAKLAGGKGRYNEQFF

d_gene: .
j_gene: TRBJ2-2
v_gene: TRBV13
abundance: .
CDR3nt: TGTGCCAGCAGCTTTTCGCTTCGGATGTTAGGGTCCGGTGGCGGGGAGCTGTTTTTT
CDR3aa: CASSFSLRMLGSGGGELFF

d_gene: .
j_gene: TRBJ2-3
v_gene: TRBV28
abundance: .
CDR3nt: TGTGCCAGCAGTCGCGGGACCGCCGGCACAGATACGCAGTATTTT
CDR3aa: CASSRGTAGTDTQYF

d_gene: TRBD2
j_gene: TRBJ2-1
v_gene: TRBV5-1
abundance: few
CDR3nt: TGCGCCAGCAGAACCGGGACTAGCGGGTCCGGCAATGAGCAGTTCTTC
CDR3aa: CASRTGTSGSGNEQFF

d_gene: TRBD2
j_gene: TRBJ2-5
v_gene: TRBV7-2
abundance: few
CDR3nt: TGTGCCAGCAGCTTAGTACTAGCGGGACAAGAGACCCAGTACTTC
CDR3aa: CASSLVLAGQETQYF

d_gene: .
j_gene: TRBJ1-3
v_gene: TRBV6-5
abundance: few
CDR3nt: TGTGCCAGCAGCCGACAGGCTATCTCTGGAAACACCATATATTTT
CDR3aa: CASSRQAISGNTIYF

d_gene: TRBD2
j_gene: TRBJ2-7
v_gene: TRBV18
abundance: .
CDR3nt: TGTGCCAGCTCACAAACTAGCGGGGGGTCCTACGAGCAGTACTTC
CDR3aa: CASSQTSGGSYEQYF